The 12 T cell receptor beta chains listed next were all sequenced from one sample in a study of blood T cell repertoires in COVID-19. Generated by immunoSEQ multiplex PCR, the TCRdb table keeps only in-frame clones and is missing some. The sample has approximately 210,000 clones; 80% to 90% are singletons. Input material: peripheral blood. The receptor source for this set is a middle-aged woman with active or convalescent COVID-19.

The V gene is TRBV5-1, the J gene TRBJ1-4, with D possibly being TRBD1 (6 bases). CDR1 is SGHRS and CDR2 is YFSETQ in the germline V gene. V was clipped by 4 bases and J by 7 bases, with 17 bases between them. The length of the CDR3 is 15 residues. The CDR3 is CASSAGWGRIEKLFF. The CDR3 region has the DNA TGCGCCAGCAGCGCTGGGTGGGGGCGCATTGAAAAACTGTTTTTT.

The CDR3 DNA reads TGCGCCAGCAGCCAAGTCGGGTTTCAGGGGCATCATGGCTACACCTTC. This gives the protein CASSQVGFQGHHGYTF. The V gene is TRBV4-1, the J gene TRBJ1-2; a weak D match, TRBD1 (6 bases). Trimming removed 1 base from V and 6 bases from J, with 18 bases in between. The germline V gene encodes CDR1 MGHRA and CDR2 YSYEKL. The CDR3 extends over 16 amino acids.

Only one count was recorded for this clone. J is TRBJ2-5 and V is TRBV5-5; D unresolved. The CDR3 sequence is 14 residues long. Trimming removed 1 base at V and 1 base at J, with 8 bases between. CDR1 SGHKS and CDR2 YYEKEE come from the germline V gene (reference sequence). Written as DNA, the CDR3 is TGTGCCAGCAGCTTGCTGTCAGGCCAAGAGACCCAGTACTTC. Its protein is CASSLLSGQETQYF.

This clone was picked up a small number of times. The chain uses TRBV14 and TRBJ1-4; 9 bases are shared with TRBD1. The CDR3 runs 16 residues. In germline, CDR1 is SGHDN, CDR2 FVKESK. V was pared by 6 bases and J by 8 bases, with 13 bases of the junction left unmatched. The CDR3: CASSHLGQGNGEKLFF. The CDR3 nucleotides read TGTGCCAGCAGTCACCTCGGACAGGGGAATGGCGAAAAACTGTTTTTT.

The chain joins TRBV6-5 to TRBJ2-3, with D perhaps TRBD2 (5 bases). The V gene lost 6 bases and the J gene lost 6 bases, with 16 bases spanning the gap. CDR3 length equals 14 residues. Germline V gives CDR1 MNHEY, CDR2 SVGAGI. The CDR3 coding sequence is TGTGCCAGCAGCCCCGGACTCGTAGTGGATACGCAGTATTTT. Encoded protein: CASSPGLVVDTQYF.

A note on this clone: Other nucleotide sequences in the sample specify the same CDR3. This sequence joins TRBV11-3 and TRBJ2-1, with 7 bases lining up with TRBD2. This CDR3 comprises 14 residues. The V gene's germline CDR1 is SGHNT and CDR2 YENEEA. The ends lost 1 base at V and 4 bases at J; junction bases unmatched: 1. The CDR3 region is CASSLAGGYNEQFF. The DNA for the CDR3 is TGTGCCAGCAGCTTAGCGGGGGGATACAATGAGCAGTTCTTC.

The chain has TRBV9 and TRBJ1-5; D gene ambiguous. The V end was cut by 0 bases, the J end by 1 base, with 5 bases between. CDR1 and CDR2 from the germline V gene are SGDLS and YYNGEE. There are 14 residues in the CDR3. The CDR3: CASSVDISNQPQHF. The DNA for the CDR3 is TGTGCCAGCAGCGTAGACATAAGCAATCAGCCCCAGCATTTT.

In its sample, this clone was seen once. V gene TRBV4-1 combines with J gene TRBJ2-3; possibly TRBD2 for D (5 bases). Germline V gives CDR1 MGHRA, CDR2 YSYEKL. Trimming removed 3 bases at V and 2 bases at J, with 21 bases between. The CDR3 length is 18 residues. CDR3 sequence: CASSQVAGEKGITDTQYF. CDR3 DNA: TGCGCCAGCAGCCAGGTGGCCGGGGAGAAAGGGATCACAGATACGCAGTATTTT.

V is TRBV5-6 and J is TRBJ1-1; D gene uncertain. The CDR3 extends over 14 amino acids. Germline V CDR1 and CDR2: SGHDT, YYEEEE. The V end lost 4 bases, the J end lost 4 bases, and 14 bases lay between the germline ends. Written as DNA, the CDR3 is TGTGCCAGCAGCAGGACGGCGGGGAGCACTGAAGCTTTCTTT. Amino acid sequence: CASSRTAGSTEAFF.

The V call is TRBV5-4, the J call TRBJ1-2; 9 nucleotides match TRBD1. The V segment lost 4 bases and the J segment 3 bases; nucleotides outside the gene matches: 7. The germline V gene has CDR1 SGHNT and CDR2 YYREEE (reference sequence). This CDR3 spans 15 amino acids. As DNA, the CDR3 is TGTGCCAGCAGCCCGGGGACAGGGTCGTACTATGGCTACACCTTC. It specifies CASSPGTGSYYGYTF.

The chain is built from TRBV19 and TRBJ2-5; weak D call: TRBD2 (6 bases). Deletions cut 2 bases from V and 4 bases from J, with 14 bases between. The germline V gene has CDR1 LNHDA and CDR2 SQIVND (reference sequence). This CDR3 is built from 15 residues. The CDR3 DNA follows: TGTGCCAGTAGTATAATTAGGAGGGGAGGAGAGACCCAGTACTTC. It encodes CASSIIRRGGETQYF.

The chain is built from TRBV11-3 and TRBJ1-1; 7 nucleotides line up with TRBD1. The V segment lost 3 bases and the J segment 1 base; nucleotides outside the gene matches: 2. This CDR3 comprises 14 residues. CDR1 SGHNT and CDR2 YENEEA come from the germline V gene. This CDR3 is CASSFDRANTEAFF. The CDR3 nucleotides are TGTGCCAGCAGCTTCGACAGGGCGAACACTGAAGCTTTCTTT.